Below, 26 T cell receptor beta chains from the same sample are listed, as sequenced in a study of CD4+ T cells in melanoma. Data came from immunoSEQ multiplex PCR; TCRdb stores just in-frame clones and leaves some out. The sample has some 14,000 clones, roughly 88% seen once. Sequencing was done on a sample of cells from a culture (not recorded whether cultured in vitro). These TCRs come from a human donor with melanoma.

The chain joins TRBV9 to TRBJ2-1; 16 bases agree with TRBD2. The CDR3 consists of 15 residues. Germline V gene lookup returns CDR1 SGDLS and CDR2 YYNGEE. J was trimmed by 8 bases and V by 3 bases; bases with no gene match: 2. The CDR3 is CASSGGTSGGDEQFF. The DNA for the CDR3 is TGTGCCAGCAGCGGCGGGACTAGCGGGGGGGATGAGCAGTTCTTC.

V and J are TRBV5-4 and TRBJ2-2, with 10 bases aligning to TRBD1. Germline V lookup: CDR1 SGHNT, CDR2 YYREEE (reference sequence). The CDR3 consists of 16 residues. The V segment lost 4 bases and the J segment 4 bases; nucleotides outside the gene matches: 7. CDR3 nucleotides: TGTGCCAGCAGCCCTCGACAGGGGGCGGGCACCGGGGAGCTGTTTTTT. It yields the protein CASSPRQGAGTGELFF.

The chain couples TRBV15 to TRBJ2-7; D is possibly TRBD1 or TRBD2 (6 bases each). This CDR3 has 13 residues. CDR1 and CDR2 from the germline V gene are LNHNV and YYDKDF (reference sequence). Trimming took off 5 bases at V and 2 bases at J, with 10 bases between the two ends. CDR3 coding DNA: TGTGCCACCAGCGCGGGACAAACCTACGAGCAGTACTTC. Translated, it gives CATSAGQTYEQYF.

This chain joins TRBV19 and TRBJ2-1, with D possibly TRBD2 on 5 matching bases. The CDR3 loop spans 14 amino acids. Trimming cost V 5 bases and J 5 bases, with 13 bases left between them. Germline V gene lookup returns CDR1 LNHDA and CDR2 SQIVND (reference sequence). As DNA, the CDR3 is TGTGCCAGTAGTCCCCCTTGGAGGAACAATGAGCAGTTCTTC. Translating gives CASSPPWRNNEQFF.

This clone was observed a few times. The CDR3 sequence is CASSQISTEAFF. CDR3 bases: TGTGCCAGCAGTCAGATTTCCACTGAAGCTTTCTTT. The chain is built from TRBV6-6 and TRBJ1-1; no clear D gene. V lost 5 bases to trimming and J lost 4 bases, with 8 bases between them. Germline V lookup: CDR1 MNHNY, CDR2 SVGAGI (reference sequence). This CDR3 spans 12 amino acids.

This chain uses TRBV27 with TRBJ2-2; D possibly corresponds to TRBD2 (7 bases). The CDR3 has 17 residues. V was shortened by 5 bases and J by 0 bases, with 16 bases between the two germline ends. CDR1 MNHEY and CDR2 SMNVEV come from the germline V gene (reference sequence). The CDR3 region has the DNA TGTGCCAGCAGTAACAGGGAGGGCGGTACGAACACCGGGGAGCTGTTTTTT. Amino acid sequence: CASSNREGGTNTGELFF.

The chain has TRBV6-5 and TRBJ1-2, with a tentative D call TRBD1 (5 bases). Between the trimmed V and J ends, which lost 7 bases and 8 bases, there was a span of 17 bases. The CDR3 contains 13 residues. Germline assignment: CDR1 MNHEY and CDR2 SVGAGI. CDR3 sequence reads: CASNGGSSLGYTF. The DNA for the CDR3 is TGTGCCAGCAATGGGGGGAGCTCCCTAGGCTACACCTTC.

This clone was found a few times. The chain links TRBV19 to TRBJ2-2, with a possible D match to TRBD1 (6 bases). Trimming removed 11 bases from V and 9 bases from J, with 22 bases in between. There are 14 residues in the CDR3. Germline V lookup: CDR1 LNHDA, CDR2 SQIVND (reference sequence). CDR3 nucleotides: TGTGCCGTCCATCCGGGTGGGGGCCTGAGGGAGCTGTTTTTT. It is translated as CAVHPGGGLRELFF. The full variable domain, rest sourced from reference TRBV19 and TRBJ2-2, is DGGITQSPKYLFRKEGQNVTLSCEQNLNHDAMYWYRQDPGQGLRLIYYSQIVNDFQKGDIAEGYSVSREKKESFPLTVTSAQKNPTAFYLCAVHPGGGLRELFFGEGSRLTVL.

The chain uses TRBV6-1 and TRBJ1-4; D not certain. The CDR3 is made up of 15 amino acids. The germline V gene encodes CDR1 MNHNS and CDR2 SASEGT. V lost 2 bases and J lost 8, with 15 bases in between. The CDR3 DNA reads TGTGCCAGCAGTGAAAATCGGGAGGTTGGGGAAAAACTGTTTTTT. Protein: CASSENREVGEKLFF.

This chain uses TRBV7-2 with TRBJ2-1, with 13 positions matching TRBD2. V shed 6 bases, J shed 6 bases, and the junction held 5 bases outside the gene matches. This CDR3 has 15 residues. Germline V CDR1 and CDR2: SGHTA, FQGNSA. CDR3 nucleotides: TGTGCCAGCAGAATGGGACTAGCGGGGTTCAATGAGCAGTTCTTC. Residues: CASRMGLAGFNEQFF.

In its sample, this clone was seen once. The V and J genes are TRBV11-2 and TRBJ1-2, with a possible D match to TRBD1 (5 bases). Germline V CDR1 and CDR2: SGHAT, FQNNGV. The CDR3 runs to 15 residues. Between the trimmed V and J ends, which lost 0 bases and 8 bases, there was a span of 16 bases. The CDR3: CASSLEWGLLGGYTF. CDR3 coding DNA: TGTGCCAGCAGCTTAGAATGGGGCCTACTTGGAGGCTACACCTTC.

This chain connects TRBV19 to TRBJ2-3; TRBD2 aligns across 12 bases. After removal of 6 bases from V and 3 bases from J, the junction contained 4 bases not matched to a gene. Germline V gene data show CDR1 as LNHDA and CDR2 as SQIVND (reference sequence). The CDR3 consists of 15 residues. The CDR3 region has the DNA TGTGCCAGTAGGAGGACTAGCGGGGTGACAGATACGCAGTATTTT. Translated, it gives CASRRTSGVTDTQYF.

The chain links TRBV13 to TRBJ1-5; 10 nucleotides align to TRBD1. The CDR3 is 16 amino acids. From germline, CDR1 is PRHDT and CDR2 FYEKMQ (reference sequence). After removal of 2 bases from V and 3 bases from J, the junction contained 4 bases not matched to a gene. In DNA, the CDR3 is TGTGCCAGCAGCTTAAGACAGGGGGCGAACAATCAGCCCCAGCATTTT. Translated: CASSLRQGANNQPQHF.

The chain combines TRBV5-1 with TRBJ1-1; D is unclear. Germline lookup yields CDR1 SGHRS and CDR2 YFSETQ. The CDR3 has 15 residues. Trimming pared 7 bases from V and 1 base from J, leaving 17 bases between. DNA of the CDR3: TGCGCCAGCCGGCAAAGACCGCTAGCGAACACTGAAGCTTTCTTT. Protein: CASRQRPLANTEAFF.

The gene calls are TRBV7-9 and TRBJ1-6, with D possibly matching TRBD1 (6 bases). V was shortened by 4 bases and J by 7 bases, with 14 bases between the two germline ends. Germline V gene sequence: CDR1 SEHNR, CDR2 FQNEAQ (reference sequence). CDR3 length: 15 amino acids. The CDR3 DNA reads as TGTGCCAGCAGCTCACCAGGACAGTTCAATTCACCCCTCCACTTT. It specifies CASSSPGQFNSPLHF.

The rearrangement links TRBV2 to TRBJ1-2; 7 positions match TRBD1. Per the germline V gene, CDR1 is SNHLY and CDR2 is FYNNEI. The CDR3 loop spans 13 amino acids. V gave up 9 bases and J gave up 2 bases; unmatched junction bases: 6. The CDR3 loop reads CASRQGLNYGYTF. The CDR3 coding sequence is TGTGCCAGTAGACAGGGTTTGAACTATGGCTACACCTTC. The entire variable domain, with the rest obtained from reference TRBV2 and TRBJ1-2, is as follows: EPEVTQTPSHQVTQMGQEVILRCVPISNHLYFYWYRQILGQKVEFLVSFYNNEISEKSEIFDDQFSVERPDGSNFTLKIRSTKLEDSAMYFCASRQGLNYGYTFGSGTRLTVV.

The genes are TRBV5-1 and TRBJ2-5, with D perhaps given as TRBD1 or TRBD2 (5 bases each). Germline V CDR1 and CDR2: SGHRS, YFSETQ. V was pared by 0 bases and J by 4 bases, with 16 bases between. The CDR3 has 16 residues. This CDR3 reads CASSLVGPSSGETQYF. The CDR3 nucleotides read TGCGCCAGCAGCTTGGTGGGACCTTCTTCGGGAGAGACCCAGTACTTC.

This clone appeared a few times. The V gene is TRBV6-5, the J gene TRBJ2-7; D not resolved. CDR1 MNHEY and CDR2 SVGAGI come from the germline V gene. The CDR3 length is 14 residues. Trimming pared 6 bases from V and 4 bases from J, leaving 16 bases between. CDR3 sequence (DNA): TGTGCCAGCAGCCCGTCGCTATGGGGATACGAGCAGTACTTC. The encoded protein is CASSPSLWGYEQYF.

The rearrangement links TRBV6-1 to TRBJ1-6; TRBD1 matches at 8 bases. Losses at the gene ends were 6 bases for V and 4 bases for J; bases not matched to a gene: 5. This CDR3 has 15 amino acids. Per germline, CDR1 MNHNS and CDR2 SASEGT. This CDR3 is CASSPGQEYNSPLHF. CDR3 sequence (DNA): TGTGCCAGCAGCCCGGGACAGGAATATAATTCACCCCTCCACTTT.

Only one count was recorded for this clone. V and J are TRBV5-1 and TRBJ1-2; TRBD1 matches 9 bases. The CDR3 runs to 13 residues. Germline-derived CDR1 and CDR2 are SGHRS and YFSETQ. The J segment lost 6 bases and the V segment lost 3 bases, leaving 3 bases of the junction unmatched. CDR3 nucleotides: TGCGCCAGCAGCTGGGACAGGGAAGATGGCTACACCTTC. Protein sequence: CASSWDREDGYTF.

V gene TRBV12-5 combines with J gene TRBJ1-6, with TRBD1 matching over 9 bases. The CDR3 has 16 amino acids. Germline CDR1 is LGHNT and CDR2 is FRNRAP. The V gene end was trimmed by 2 bases and the J gene end by 11 bases; junction bases not matched to a gene: 10. The CDR3: CASGLITGTGKTPLHF. The CDR3 DNA reads TGTGCTAGTGGTTTGATAACCGGGACAGGGAAAACACCCCTCCACTTT.

V gene TRBV2 combines with J gene TRBJ2-3, with a weak D call TRBD2 (5 bases). V lost 7 bases to trimming and J lost 6 bases, with 23 bases between them. Per the germline V gene, CDR1 is SNHLY and CDR2 is FYNNEI. CDR3 length equals 16 residues. CDR3 sequence reads: CASTDRLNPSGDTQYF. The CDR3 nucleotides read TGTGCCAGCACGGATCGCCTTAATCCTTCGGGGGATACGCAGTATTTT.

V is TRBV5-6 and J is TRBJ1-4, with TRBD1 matching over 8 bases. Germline V lookup: CDR1 SGHDT, CDR2 YYEEEE. Germline trimming cut 2 bases from V and 7 bases from J; bases unmatched to any gene: 10. The CDR3 sequence is 16 residues long. The CDR3 region is CASSLIGGQGSEKLFF. The CDR3 DNA reads TGTGCCAGCAGCTTAATTGGTGGACAGGGTAGTGAAAAACTGTTTTTT.

This chain connects TRBV15 to TRBJ1-1; no firm D call. Trimming cost V 5 bases and J 4 bases, with 17 bases left between them. Looked up from germline, CDR1 is LNHNV and CDR2 is YYDKDF (reference sequence). The CDR3 spans 15 residues. The DNA of the CDR3 is TGTGCCACCAGCCTTAGCCCTCTGAGCGGCACTGAAGCTTTCTTT. Its translation is CATSLSPLSGTEAFF.

The chain couples TRBV5-1 to TRBJ2-7; no reliable D call. V was trimmed by 5 bases and J by 0 bases, leaving 12 bases between them. This CDR3 spans 14 amino acids. Germline CDR1 and CDR2: SGHRS and YFSETQ. The CDR3 region is CASRVVISSYEQYF. The CDR3 region has the DNA TGCGCCAGCAGAGTAGTCATCAGCTCCTACGAGCAGTACTTC.

The rearrangement joins TRBV6-6 to TRBJ1-4; D gene ambiguous. CDR1 and CDR2 (germline): MNHNY, SVGAGI (reference sequence). CDR3 length: 13 residues. V was pared by 4 bases and J by 6 bases, with 9 bases between. CDR3 coding DNA: TGTGCCAGCAGTTCCCACGAAGATGAAAAACTGTTTTTT. Residues: CASSSHEDEKLFF.